This T cell receptor (beta chain) was found in a study of neurological immune-mediated disorders. The team produced cDNA through 5'RACE using 10-nucleotide random UMIs. TCRdb used MiXCR to reprocess the 5' RACE reads, holding one entry per CDR3 protein. The data contain 40,000 or so distinct CDR3 sequences, about 2.3% of them singletons. There are many counts of this clonotype. Germline V lookup: CDR1 KGHSH, CDR2 LQKENI. This CDR3 has 13 amino acids. Trimming left V 6 bases short and J 9 bases short, with 15 bases between. The J gene is TRBJ2-1, the V gene TRBV18; TRBD1 might be the D (6 bases). What was sequenced was PBMCs. The receptor was derived from a man aged 50 to 60 with multiple sclerosis. The CDR3 sequence is CASSGEGDLEQFF. In nucleotides, the CDR3 is TGTGCCAGCTCGGGTGAGGGGGACCTTGAGCAGTTCTTC.